This T cell receptor beta chain emerged from a study of T cell responses to AZD1222 COVID-19 vaccine. Study findings and constraints: In a largely white British group with more females than males, clonal diversity was possibly underestimated. Baseline seropositivity occurred in only six AZD1222 recipients.

Libraries were prepared by immunoSEQ multiplex PCR; TCRdb keeps only in-frame clonotypes and omits some of them. The sample has 200,000 or so clones, 90% seen once. As for this clone: Its antigen is unidentified.

With 0 bases removed from V and 5 bases from J, the gap between germline ends came to 12 bases. Germline lookup yields CDR1 SGDLS and CDR2 YYNGEE. The CDR3 covers 16 residues. This clonotype originated in an adult in good health. This chain joins TRBV9 and TRBJ1-6, with unresolved D. The source material was peripheral blood, sampled on day 0 of AZD1222 vaccination. CDR3 coding DNA: TGTGCCAGCAGCGTAGCGGGCGGACGGAATAATTCACCCCTCCACTTT. This gives the protein CASSVAGGRNNSPLHF.